This is a list of T cell receptor beta chains from one sample in a study of graft-versus-host responses after intestinal transplantation. No cognate antigen is known for these TCRs. Method: immunoSEQ multiplex PCR; TCRdb's copy keeps in-frame clones and lacks some. Of over 75,000 clones in the sample, approximately 88% were seen once. Here the sequenced sample was unstimulated CD4+ T cells sorted from spleen or lymph node cells, taken before intestinal transplant. The receptors were sampled from a human donor who received an intestinal transplant. The CDR3 runs from the conserved cysteine through the conserved F or W. The order of the fields is CDR3 protein, CDR3 DNA, clone size, V gene, J gene, D gene. The D gene is left open where the match is weak. Size is omitted from some rows. Given values are once, few, many or a class for expanded clones.

CASSFNRQTEAFF	TGCGCCAGCAGCTTCAACAGGCAGACTGAAGCTTTCTTT	NA	TRBV5-1	TRBJ1-1	NA
CASSLLLNTQYF	TGTGCCAGCAGTTTACTGTTAAATACGCAGTATTTT	NA	TRBV28	TRBJ2-3	NA
CAIIGTSGTQETQYF	TGTGCCATCATAGGGACTAGCGGGACCCAAGAGACCCAGTACTTC	NA	TRBV10-3	TRBJ2-5	TRBD2
CATSREIQGGETYEQYF	TGTGCCACCAGCAGAGAAATACAGGGAGGGGAAACCTACGAGCAGTACTTC	NA	TRBV15	TRBJ2-7	NA
CASSLPSVGGYTF	TGCGCCAGCAGCTTGCCCAGCGTTGGGGGCTACACCTTC	NA	TRBV5-1	TRBJ1-2	NA
CASSLDNYEQYF	TGTGCCAGCAGCTTAGATAACTACGAGCAGTACTTC	NA	TRBV7-6	TRBJ2-7	NA
CATQRTVYEQYF	TGCGCCACACAAAGGACAGTCTACGAGCAGTACTTC	NA	TRBV10-2	TRBJ2-7	NA
CASSRTGFGVSNQPQHF	TGTGCCAGTAGTCGGACAGGGTTTGGGGTTAGCAATCAGCCCCAGCATTTT	NA	TRBV19	TRBJ1-5	TRBD1
CAIMNTAGTGELFF	TGTGCCATCATGAACACGGCGGGGACCGGGGAGCTGTTTTTT	NA	TRBV10-3	TRBJ2-2	NA
CASSLRQGALGNQPQHF	TGTGCCAGCAGCTTGCGCCAGGGGGCGCTGGGCAATCAGCCCCAGCATTTT	NA	TRBV5-5	TRBJ1-5	TRBD1
CASGDRGDEQYF	TGTGCTAGCGGGGACAGGGGGGACGAGCAGTACTTC	once	TRBV28	TRBJ2-7	TRBD1
CAISEDNRNYGYTF	TGTGCCATCAGTGAGGACAATAGGAACTATGGCTACACCTTC	once	TRBV10-3	TRBJ1-2	NA
CASSLASGGYEQFF	TGTGCTAGCAGCTTAGCGTCCGGGGGGTATGAGCAGTTCTTC	NA	TRBV7-7	TRBJ2-1	TRBD2
CASSWRINQPQHF	TGTGCCAGCAGCTGGCGGATCAATCAGCCCCAGCATTTT	NA	TRBV7-2	TRBJ1-5	NA
CASSEDSLLDRTYEQYF	TGCGCCAGCAGTGAGGACAGCCTACTGGACAGAACCTACGAGCAGTACTTC	NA	TRBV10-2	TRBJ2-7	NA
CASSYLPADLRDTQYF	TGTGCCAGCAGTTACTTGCCGGCTGACTTACGGGATACGCAGTATTTT	NA	TRBV6-5	TRBJ2-3	NA
CASSTGTDTHWKAFF	TGTGCCAGCAGTACCGGGACAGACACCCACTGGAAAGCTTTCTTT	NA	TRBV28	TRBJ1-1	TRBD1
CASSFPGGSSYNSPLHF	TGTGCCAGCAGCTTCCCCGGGGGGAGCTCCTATAATTCACCCCTCCACTTT	NA	TRBV7-9	TRBJ1-6	NA
CSVERGNEQFF	TGCAGCGTTGAACGGGGGAATGAGCAGTTCTTC	once	TRBV29-1	TRBJ2-1	NA
CASSGPGWGTSYNEQFF	TGTGCCAGCAGTGGCCCTGGGTGGGGGACTTCCTACAATGAGCAGTTCTTC	NA	TRBV6-1	TRBJ2-1	NA
CASSRITGTSGDEQFF	TGCGCCAGCAGCCGAATAACCGGGACTAGCGGGGATGAGCAGTTCTTC	NA	TRBV4-1	TRBJ2-1	TRBD2
CASRYGERETQYF	TGTGCCAGCAGATACGGGGAGAGAGAGACCCAGTACTTC	NA	TRBV28	TRBJ2-5	NA
CASSLSGGYEQYF	TGTGCCAGCAGCTTATCTGGAGGGTACGAGCAGTACTTC	NA	TRBV7-9	TRBJ2-7	NA
CATHMVGQGSDGYTF	TGTGCCACTCACATGGTGGGACAGGGGTCAGATGGCTACACCTTC	NA	TRBV19	TRBJ1-2	TRBD1
CASARSLNYEQYF	TGTGCCAGCGCGAGGTCTCTTAACTACGAGCAGTACTTC	NA	TRBV7-9	TRBJ2-7	NA
CASSQDRQLNTEAFF	TGTGCCAGCAGCCAAGATAGACAGCTCAACACTGAAGCTTTCTTT	NA	TRBV4-2	TRBJ1-1	NA
CASSHPGGRIQETQYF	TGCGCCAGCAGCCATCCGGGAGGTCGAATCCAAGAGACCCAGTACTTC	NA	TRBV5-1	TRBJ2-5	TRBD2
CASSIYTGQGYEQYF	TGCGCCAGCAGCATTTACACGGGACAGGGCTACGAGCAGTACTTC	few	TRBV5-1	TRBJ2-7	TRBD1
CSVEVGAGQGATFF	TGCAGCGTTGAAGTGGGAGCGGGACAGGGGGCGACTTTCTTT	NA	TRBV29-1	TRBJ1-1	TRBD1
CAWKGQGMGEQYF	TGTGCCTGGAAAGGGCAGGGGATGGGCGAGCAGTACTTC	NA	TRBV30	TRBJ2-7	NA
CASSGQVLLGQFF	TGTGCCAGCAGCGGACAGGTGCTACTCGGGCAGTTCTTC	few	TRBV7-9	TRBJ2-1	TRBD1
CAWSPSSLNEQFF	TGTGCCTGGAGTCCGTCCTCCCTCAATGAGCAGTTCTTC	NA	TRBV30	TRBJ2-1	NA
CSSPVTDTQYF	TGCAGCTCCCCGGTCACAGATACGCAGTATTTT	NA	TRBV20-1	TRBJ2-3	NA
CASSLGGLSETQYF	TGTGCCAGCAGCTTGGGGGGACTCTCGGAGACCCAGTACTTC	once	TRBV7-2	TRBJ2-5	NA
CASSYRGKAFF	TGTGCCAGCAGTTACAGGGGAAAAGCTTTCTTT	NA	TRBV6-5	TRBJ1-1	NA
CASSLGYFEQYF	TGTGCCAGCAGCTTGGGCTACTTCGAGCAGTACTTC	NA	TRBV28	TRBJ2-7	NA
CASSLTGGPQETQYF	TGCGCCAGCAGCTTGACCGGGGGGCCACAAGAGACCCAGTACTTC	once	TRBV5-1	TRBJ2-5	NA
CASSTTNNYGYTF	TGTGCCAGTAGTACCACTAATAACTATGGCTACACCTTC	NA	TRBV19	TRBJ1-2	NA
CASSSTGLNEKLFF	TGTGCCAGCAGCTCGACAGGGCTGAATGAAAAACTGTTTTTT	few	TRBV7-9	TRBJ1-4	TRBD1
CATQGSYEQYF	TGTGCCACCCAGGGCTCCTACGAGCAGTACTTC	NA	TRBV6-6	TRBJ2-7	NA
CASSVEGSPGNTIYF	TGTGCCAGCAGCGTTGAGGGTTCCCCTGGAAACACCATATATTTT	NA	TRBV9	TRBJ1-3	NA
CASTIEGRVEAFF	TGTGCCAGCACCATCGAGGGGAGGGTTGAAGCTTTCTTT	NA	TRBV6-6	TRBJ1-1	NA
CASSLGQFSSGNTIYF	TGCGCCAGCAGCTTGGGACAGTTTAGCTCTGGAAACACCATATATTTT	NA	TRBV5-1	TRBJ1-3	NA
CATSGGLAGRTDTQYF	TGTGCCACCAGCGGTGGACTAGCGGGCCGCACAGATACGCAGTATTTT	once	TRBV15	TRBJ2-3	TRBD2
CAWSRLAATTDTQYF	TGTGCCTGGAGTAGGCTAGCGGCGACCACAGATACGCAGTATTTT	NA	TRBV30	TRBJ2-3	TRBD2
CSVLGHPSQETQYF	TGCAGCGTTCTCGGACACCCGAGCCAAGAGACCCAGTACTTC	NA	TRBV29-1	TRBJ2-5	NA
CASSGTDRGGNTIYF	TGCGCCAGCAGCGGGACCGACAGGGGTGGAAACACCATATATTTT	NA	TRBV5-1	TRBJ1-3	TRBD1
CAISESELPVSYNEQFF	TGTGCCATCAGTGAGTCGGAACTACCCGTCTCCTACAATGAGCAGTTCTTC	NA	TRBV10-3	TRBJ2-1	NA
CAISGTGGNTEAFF	TGTGCCATCAGTGGGACAGGGGGGAACACTGAAGCTTTCTTT	NA	TRBV10-3	TRBJ1-1	TRBD1
CASSHTSGGQQYF	TGTGCCAGCAGCCACACTAGCGGGGGGCAGCAGTATTTT	NA	TRBV7-2	TRBJ2-3	TRBD2
CASSRQVGAQETQYF	TGTGCCAGCAGTCGACAGGTGGGGGCCCAAGAGACCCAGTACTTC	NA	TRBV6-5	TRBJ2-5	NA
CASSRTGLNTGELFF	TGTGCCAGCAGTCGGACAGGGCTGAACACCGGGGAGCTGTTTTTT	NA	TRBV2	TRBJ2-2	TRBD1
CASSPLGAGNTIYF	TGTGCCAGCAGCCCACTGGGAGCGGGAAACACCATATATTTT	NA	TRBV9	TRBJ1-3	NA
CASSRLTGVNYGYTF	TGCGCCAGCAGTAGACTCACAGGGGTTAACTATGGCTACACCTTC	NA	TRBV5-1	TRBJ1-2	TRBD1
CASKDRAGEQYF	TGTGCCAGCAAGGATAGGGCGGGCGAGCAGTACTTC	NA	TRBV6-1	TRBJ2-7	NA
CASSEYTGSTDTQYF	TGTGCCAGCAGTGAATATACGGGGAGCACAGATACGCAGTATTTT	NA	TRBV25-1	TRBJ2-3	NA
CASSPEETSGSRPTRQYF	TGTGCCAGCAGCCCAGAGGAGACTAGCGGGAGCCGACCAACCCGGCAGTACTTC	NA	TRBV9	TRBJ2-7	TRBD2
CSAGGDPFYEQYF	TGCAGCGCTGGAGGGGACCCATTCTACGAGCAGTACTTC	once	TRBV29-1	TRBJ2-7	NA
CASSRTWERGNTQYF	TGTGCCAGCAGCCGTACGTGGGAGCGGGGGAATACGCAGTATTTT	NA	TRBV11-2	TRBJ2-3	TRBD2